This T cell receptor beta chain derives from a study of T cells in Graves' hyperthyroidism and ophthalmopathy. Looking at the study overall: Staff took peripheral blood when the initial diagnosis was made, before any treatment began.

This clonotype has a count of ten or more. What was amplified from RNA transcripts were TCR beta CDR3 regions. The HTBI primer set served for first-round RT-PCR of the TCR CDR3. TCRdb called the multiplex PCR reads again in MiXCR, with one record for every CDR3 protein. In the table there are roughly 240,000 distinct CDR3 sequences, around 25% of which are singletons. Trimming removed 5 bases from V and 4 bases from J; junction bases left unmatched: 11. The CDR3 has 15 amino acids. Germline CDR1 reads SGHTA; CDR2 reads FQGNSA. Uncontrolled infection, other autoimmune disease, pregnancy or lactation led to exclusion. Clinical symptoms, serum thyroxine and TRAb, thyroid ultrasound and orbital computed tomography were used for the diagnoses. Fresh peripheral blood, about 9.9 ml, yielded the PBMCs.

The receptor was isolated from a woman aged 40 to 50 with Graves' ophthalmopathy. The chain is built from TRBV7-2 and TRBJ2-7; 7 positions match TRBD2. Material: blood. CDR3 residues: CASSRDGTTNYEQYF. Here the CDR3 DNA reads TGTGCCAGCAGCAGAGATGGGACTACTAATTACGAGCAGTACTTC. Full variable domain (remainder filled in from reference TRBV7-2 and TRBJ2-7): GAGVSQSPSNKVTEKGKDVELRCDPISGHTALYWYRQSLGQGLEFLIYFQGNSAPDKSGLPSDRFSAERTGGSVSTLTIQRTQQEDSAVYLCASSRDGTTNYEQYFGPGTRLTVT.